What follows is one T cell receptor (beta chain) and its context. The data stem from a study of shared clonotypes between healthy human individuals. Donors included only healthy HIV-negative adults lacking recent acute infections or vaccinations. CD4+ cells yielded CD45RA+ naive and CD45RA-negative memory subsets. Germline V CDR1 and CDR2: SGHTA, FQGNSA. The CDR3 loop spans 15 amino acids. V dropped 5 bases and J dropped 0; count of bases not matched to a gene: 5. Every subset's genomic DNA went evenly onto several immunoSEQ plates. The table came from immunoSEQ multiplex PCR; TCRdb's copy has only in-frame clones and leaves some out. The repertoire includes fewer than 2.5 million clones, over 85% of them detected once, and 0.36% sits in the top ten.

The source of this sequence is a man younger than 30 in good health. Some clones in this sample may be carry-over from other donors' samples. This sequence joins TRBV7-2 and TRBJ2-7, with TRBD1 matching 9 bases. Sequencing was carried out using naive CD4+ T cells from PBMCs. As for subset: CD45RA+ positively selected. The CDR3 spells CASSPRTGASYEQYF. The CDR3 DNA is TGTGCCAGCAGCCCTAGGACAGGGGCCTCCTACGAGCAGTACTTC.